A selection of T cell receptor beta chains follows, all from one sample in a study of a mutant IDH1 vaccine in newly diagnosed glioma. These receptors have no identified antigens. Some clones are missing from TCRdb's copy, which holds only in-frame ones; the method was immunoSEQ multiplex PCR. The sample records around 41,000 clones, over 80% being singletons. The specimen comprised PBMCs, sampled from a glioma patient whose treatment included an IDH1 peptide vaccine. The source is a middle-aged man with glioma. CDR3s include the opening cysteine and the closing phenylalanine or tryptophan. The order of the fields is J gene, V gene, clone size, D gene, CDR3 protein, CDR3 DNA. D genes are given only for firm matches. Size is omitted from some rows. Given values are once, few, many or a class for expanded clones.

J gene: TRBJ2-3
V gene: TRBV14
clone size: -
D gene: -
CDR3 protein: CASSQGWSSTDTQYF
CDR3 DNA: TGTGCCAGCAGCCAAGGCTGGAGTAGCACAGATACGCAGTATTTT

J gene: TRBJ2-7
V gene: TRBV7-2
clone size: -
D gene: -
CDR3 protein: CASSLDQRSYEQYF
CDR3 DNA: TGTGCCAGCAGCTTAGACCAGCGGAGCTACGAGCAGTACTTC

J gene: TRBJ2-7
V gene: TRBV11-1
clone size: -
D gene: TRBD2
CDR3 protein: CASSKRESSYEQYF
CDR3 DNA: TGTGCCAGCAGCAAGCGGGAAAGCTCCTACGAGCAGTACTTC

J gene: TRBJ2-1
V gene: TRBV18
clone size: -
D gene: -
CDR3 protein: CASVTLAGTNEQFF
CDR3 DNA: TGTGCCAGCGTAACTTTGGCGGGAACTAATGAGCAGTTCTTC

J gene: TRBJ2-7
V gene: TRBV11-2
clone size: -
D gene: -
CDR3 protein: CASSLGQGWITYEQYF
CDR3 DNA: TGTGCCAGCAGCTTAGGCCAGGGGTGGATCACCTACGAGCAGTACTTC

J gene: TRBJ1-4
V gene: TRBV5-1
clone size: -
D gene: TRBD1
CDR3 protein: CASSPGTGLREKLFF
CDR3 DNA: TGCGCCAGCAGCCCGGGGACAGGGCTGAGGGAAAAACTGTTTTTT

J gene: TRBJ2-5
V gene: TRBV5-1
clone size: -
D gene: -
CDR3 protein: CASSPRPGDQETQYF
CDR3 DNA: TGCGCCAGCAGCCCGCGACCAGGCGACCAAGAGACCCAGTACTTC

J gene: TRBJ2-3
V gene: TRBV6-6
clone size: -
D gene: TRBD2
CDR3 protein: CASSYSRAGVTDTQYF
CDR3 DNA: TGTGCCAGCAGTTACTCGAGAGCGGGAGTTACAGATACGCAGTATTTT

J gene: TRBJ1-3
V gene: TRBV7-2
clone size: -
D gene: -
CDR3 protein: CASGYRNSGNTIYF
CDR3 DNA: TGTGCCAGCGGATACAGGAACTCTGGAAACACCATATATTTT

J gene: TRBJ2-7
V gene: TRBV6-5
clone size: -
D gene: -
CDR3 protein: CASSYSYQYEQYF
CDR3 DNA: TGTGCCAGCAGTTACTCGTACCAGTACGAGCAGTACTTC

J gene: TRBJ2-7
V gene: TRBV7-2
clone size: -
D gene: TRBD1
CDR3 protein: CASSSGTGGYEQYF
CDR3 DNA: TGTGCCAGCAGCTCCGGGACAGGGGGCTACGAGCAGTACTTC

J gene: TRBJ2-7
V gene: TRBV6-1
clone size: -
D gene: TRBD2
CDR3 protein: CASIVAGGAGEQYF
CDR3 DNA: TGTGCCAGCATAGTAGCGGGAGGGGCCGGCGAGCAGTACTTC

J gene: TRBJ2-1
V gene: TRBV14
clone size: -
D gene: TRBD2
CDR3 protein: CASSRDSRGLAVYEQFF
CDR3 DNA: TGTGCCAGCAGCCGGGACAGCCGGGGACTAGCGGTATATGAGCAGTTCTTC

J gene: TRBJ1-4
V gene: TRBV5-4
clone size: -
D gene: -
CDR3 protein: CASRGSGIGEKLFF
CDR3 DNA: TGTGCCAGCAGGGGATCTGGGATAGGTGAAAAACTGTTTTTT

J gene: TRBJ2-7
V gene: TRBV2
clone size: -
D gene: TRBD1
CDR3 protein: CASSADRVYEQYF
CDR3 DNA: TGTGCCAGCAGTGCGGACAGGGTCTACGAGCAGTACTTC

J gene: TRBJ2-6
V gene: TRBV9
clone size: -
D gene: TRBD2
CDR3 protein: CASSPRTSGSSGANVLTF
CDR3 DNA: TGTGCCAGCAGCCCCCGGACTAGCGGGAGCTCTGGGGCCAACGTCCTGACTTTC

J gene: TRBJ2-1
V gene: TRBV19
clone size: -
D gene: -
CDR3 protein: CASSMDGTIYNEQFF
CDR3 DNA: TGTGCCAGTAGTATGGACGGGACAATATACAATGAGCAGTTCTTC

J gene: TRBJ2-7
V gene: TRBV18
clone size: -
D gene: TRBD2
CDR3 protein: CASSRPGLAVDEQYF
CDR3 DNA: TGTGCCAGCTCTCGTCCGGGACTAGCGGTAGACGAGCAGTACTTC

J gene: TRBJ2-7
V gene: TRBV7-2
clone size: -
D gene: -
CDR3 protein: CASSLEGLKNEQYF
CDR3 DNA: TGTGCCAGCAGCTTGGAGGGGTTGAAGAACGAGCAGTACTTC

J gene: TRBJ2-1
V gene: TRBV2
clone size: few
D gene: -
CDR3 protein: CASRGTPGAQTQFF
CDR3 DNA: TGTGCCAGCAGGGGGACTCCCGGGGCCCAAACGCAGTTCTTC

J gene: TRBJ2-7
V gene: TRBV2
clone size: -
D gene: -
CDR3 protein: CASSDARGGYEQYF
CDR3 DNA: TGTGCCAGCAGTGACGCGAGGGGGGGCTACGAGCAGTACTTC

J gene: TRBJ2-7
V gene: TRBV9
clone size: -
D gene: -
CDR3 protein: CASSVDSRPRPYEQYF
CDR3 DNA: TGTGCCAGCAGCGTAGACAGCAGGCCCAGACCCTACGAGCAGTACTTC

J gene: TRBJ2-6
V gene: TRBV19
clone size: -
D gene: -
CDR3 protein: CASSAPTGLSSGANVLTF
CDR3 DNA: TGTGCCAGTAGTGCCCCGACAGGCCTCTCCTCTGGGGCCAACGTCCTGACTTTC

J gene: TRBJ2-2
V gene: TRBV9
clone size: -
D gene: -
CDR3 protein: CASSVDQPGLAGELFF
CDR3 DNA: TGTGCCAGCAGCGTAGATCAGCCGGGACTCGCCGGGGAGCTGTTTTTT

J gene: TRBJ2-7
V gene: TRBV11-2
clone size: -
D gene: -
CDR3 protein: CASVRWTPAYEQYF
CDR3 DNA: TGTGCCTCAGTAAGGTGGACACCAGCCTACGAGCAGTACTTC

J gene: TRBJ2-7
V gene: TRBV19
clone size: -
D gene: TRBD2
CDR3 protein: CASSTSGRVSSYEQYF
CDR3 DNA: TGTGCCAGTAGTACTAGCGGGAGGGTGTCGTCCTACGAGCAGTACTTC

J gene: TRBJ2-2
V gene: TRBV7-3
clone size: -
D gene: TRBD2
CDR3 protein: CATRPSGITGELFF
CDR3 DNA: TGTGCCACCAGGCCGAGCGGGATCACCGGGGAGCTGTTTTTT

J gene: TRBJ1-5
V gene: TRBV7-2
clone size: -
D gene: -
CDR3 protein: CASSLARQPPSQPQHF
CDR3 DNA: TGTGCCAGCAGCTTAGCTAGACAGCCCCCAAGTCAGCCCCAGCATTTT

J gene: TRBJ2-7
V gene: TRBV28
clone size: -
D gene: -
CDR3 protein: CASIAYSYEQYF
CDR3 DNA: TGTGCCAGCATCGCCTACTCCTACGAGCAGTACTTC

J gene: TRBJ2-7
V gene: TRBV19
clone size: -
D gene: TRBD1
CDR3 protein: CASSTPDRGYEQYF
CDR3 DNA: TGTGCCAGTAGTACCCCGGACAGGGGATACGAGCAGTACTTC

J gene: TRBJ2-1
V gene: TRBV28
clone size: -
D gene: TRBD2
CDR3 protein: CASSTGGRAVEQFF
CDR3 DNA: TGTGCCAGCTCGACTGGCGGGAGGGCCGTTGAGCAGTTCTTC

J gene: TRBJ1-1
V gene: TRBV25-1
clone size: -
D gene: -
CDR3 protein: CASSEPGTLNTEAFF
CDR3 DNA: TGTGCCAGCAGTGAGCCCGGGACATTGAACACTGAAGCTTTCTTT

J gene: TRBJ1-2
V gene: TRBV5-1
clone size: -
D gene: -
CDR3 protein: CASSSHYSVGYTF
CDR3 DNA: TGCGCCAGCAGCTCGCACTACAGCGTCGGCTACACCTTC

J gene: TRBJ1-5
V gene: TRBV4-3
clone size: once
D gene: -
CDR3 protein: CASSQGINQPQHF
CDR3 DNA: TGCGCCAGCAGCCAAGGGATCAATCAGCCCCAGCATTTT

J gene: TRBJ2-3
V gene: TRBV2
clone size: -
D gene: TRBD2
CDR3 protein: CASSGTSGTDTQYF
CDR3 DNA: TGTGCCAGCTCCGGGACTAGCGGGACAGATACGCAGTATTTT

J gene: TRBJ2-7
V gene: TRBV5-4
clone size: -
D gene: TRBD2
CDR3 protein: CASSTGGTSAYEQYF
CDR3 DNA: TGTGCCAGCAGCACGGGGGGGACTAGCGCCTACGAGCAGTACTTC

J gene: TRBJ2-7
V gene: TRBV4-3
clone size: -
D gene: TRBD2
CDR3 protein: CASSQDWGGLAGERYEQYF
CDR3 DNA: TGCGCCAGCAGCCAAGATTGGGGGGGACTAGCGGGAGAACGATACGAGCAGTACTTC

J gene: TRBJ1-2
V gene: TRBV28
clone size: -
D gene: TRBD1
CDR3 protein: CASTGVWTGGFGYTF
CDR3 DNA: TGTGCCAGCACGGGGGTCTGGACAGGGGGTTTTGGCTACACCTTC

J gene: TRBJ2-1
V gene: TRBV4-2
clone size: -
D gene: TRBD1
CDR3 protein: CASSPQTGGRYEQFF
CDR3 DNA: TGTGCCAGCAGCCCACAGACAGGGGGTCGATATGAGCAGTTCTTC

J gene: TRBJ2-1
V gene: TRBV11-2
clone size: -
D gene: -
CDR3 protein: CASSLDEGREQFF
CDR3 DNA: TGTGCCAGCAGCTTAGATGAGGGCCGGGAGCAGTTCTTC

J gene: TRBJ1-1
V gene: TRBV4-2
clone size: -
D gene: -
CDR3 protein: CASSLMDMGTEAFF
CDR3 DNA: TGTGCCAGCAGCCTGATGGACATGGGCACTGAAGCTTTCTTT

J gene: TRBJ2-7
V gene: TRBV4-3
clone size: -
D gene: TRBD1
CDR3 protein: CASSQGTPGTGSEQYF
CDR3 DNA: TGCGCCAGCAGCCAAGGGACCCCCGGGACAGGGAGCGAGCAGTACTTC

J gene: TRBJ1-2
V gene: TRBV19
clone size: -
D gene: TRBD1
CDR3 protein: CASSIAGTVYGYTF
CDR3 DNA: TGTGCCAGTAGTATCGCCGGGACAGTCTATGGCTACACCTTC